The following is a T cell receptor beta chain sequence with its context. Its target is unknown. These data originate in a study of blood T cells in healthy people across ages. Findings and caveats of the study: Investigators viewed diversity estimates from one million T cells as underestimates, the study reported.

The CDR3 sequence is 14 residues long. V lost 4 bases, J lost 2 bases, and 13 bases lay in between. The V gene's germline CDR1 is SQVTM and CDR2 ANQGSEA. It was with a sample-barcoded 5' primer and a J-beta primer mix that a second PCR of about 6 to 12 cycles was run. MiXCR, applied by TCRdb to the 5' RACE reads, yields one record per CDR3 protein. The profile covers hundreds of thousands of distinct CDR3 sequences, with about 28% appearing a single time and 3% to 4% taken by the ten largest. These same data were also listed under a study on T cells of mothers and their children. That source notes: Over 9.5 million reads per mother and 2.5 million to 3 million per child were obtained. The effect of thymic selection on TCR recombination output is similar between related and unrelated pairs.

The source material was blood. The source of this sequence is a boy between 2 and 10 years old in good health. This chain connects TRBV29-1 to TRBJ2-3, with a weak D call TRBD2 (5 bases). The CDR3 sequence is CSVVASGLTDTQYF. CDR3 DNA: TGCAGCGTTGTGGCCAGCGGCCTCACAGATACGCAGTATTTT.